These T cell receptor beta chains were read from a single sample in a study of tumour-infiltrating T cells in Burkitt lymphoma. This table comes from immunoSEQ multiplex PCR, and its TCRdb copy is limited to in-frame clones, with some not included. The table records 15,000 to 20,000 clones, 70% to 80% of them present only once. Sequencing was performed on tumor tissue. Every receptor here comes from a human donor with diffuse large B-cell lymphoma. Each CDR3 is given with its conserved first and last residue. The D gene is left open where the match is weak. Clone size is shown for a subset of rows, as once, few, many or a class of expanded clone.

D gene: -
clone size: few
J gene: TRBJ2-2
V gene: TRBV4-3
CDR3 protein: CASSQEAGTNTGELFF
CDR3 DNA: TGCGCCAGCAGCCAAGAGGCCGGGACGAACACCGGGGAGCTGTTTTTT

D gene: -
clone size: -
J gene: TRBJ2-7
V gene: TRBV19
CDR3 protein: CASSRGGVPYEQYF
CDR3 DNA: TGTGCCAGTAGTAGGGGCGGGGTGCCCTACGAGCAGTACTTC

D gene: -
clone size: -
J gene: TRBJ2-3
V gene: TRBV7-2
CDR3 protein: CASNPGSSVSRTDTQYF
CDR3 DNA: TGTGCCAGCAACCCAGGGAGCAGCGTCAGCCGCACAGATACGCAATATTTT

D gene: -
clone size: few
J gene: TRBJ1-1
V gene: TRBV5-5
CDR3 protein: CASSLALAAMNTEAFF
CDR3 DNA: TGTGCCAGCAGCTTGGCCCTCGCCGCCATGAACACTGAAGCTTTCTTT

D gene: TRBD1
clone size: -
J gene: TRBJ1-5
V gene: TRBV27
CDR3 protein: CASSEHKDRGNQPQHF
CDR3 DNA: TGTGCCAGCAGCGAGCACAAGGACAGGGGGAATCAGCCCCAGCATTTT

D gene: -
clone size: -
J gene: TRBJ2-1
V gene: TRBV11-2
CDR3 protein: CASSLAAGGTHNEQFF
CDR3 DNA: TGTGCCAGCAGCTTAGCGGCAGGGGGGACACACAATGAGCAGTTCTTC

D gene: TRBD1
clone size: -
J gene: TRBJ2-1
V gene: TRBV10-3
CDR3 protein: CATMETGQGSNEQFF
CDR3 DNA: TGTGCCACCATGGAAACAGGACAGGGTAGCAATGAGCAGTTCTTC

D gene: TRBD1
clone size: -
J gene: TRBJ1-2
V gene: TRBV9
CDR3 protein: CASSQRTGGSYGYTF
CDR3 DNA: TGTGCCAGCAGCCAACGGACAGGGGGCAGCTATGGCTACACCTTC

D gene: -
clone size: -
J gene: TRBJ1-6
V gene: TRBV7-2
CDR3 protein: CASRRDNSPLHF
CDR3 DNA: TGTGCCAGCAGACGAGATAATTCACCCCTCCACTTT

D gene: -
clone size: once
J gene: TRBJ2-7
V gene: TRBV7-8
CDR3 protein: CASSLADGSYEQYF
CDR3 DNA: TGTGCCAGCAGCTTAGCGGACGGCTCCTACGAGCAGTACTTC

D gene: -
clone size: -
J gene: TRBJ2-1
V gene: TRBV2
CDR3 protein: CASSELDVEQFF
CDR3 DNA: TGTGCCAGCAGTGAACTGGACGTTGAGCAGTTCTTC

D gene: -
clone size: few
J gene: TRBJ2-2
V gene: TRBV28
CDR3 protein: CASSTPGPMNTGELFF
CDR3 DNA: TGTGCCAGCAGCACTCCGGGACCTATGAACACCGGGGAGCTGTTTTTT

D gene: TRBD2
clone size: -
J gene: TRBJ2-1
V gene: TRBV10-3
CDR3 protein: CAISERSGGYNEQFF
CDR3 DNA: TGTGCCATCAGTGAGAGGAGCGGGGGCTACAATGAGCAGTTCTTC

D gene: -
clone size: -
J gene: TRBJ1-1
V gene: TRBV29-1
CDR3 protein: CSVGPQTGGNTEAFF
CDR3 DNA: TGCAGCGTCGGACCCCAAACGGGCGGGAACACTGAAGCTTTCTTT

D gene: TRBD2
clone size: -
J gene: TRBJ2-1
V gene: TRBV27
CDR3 protein: CASSSRTSGSYNEQFF
CDR3 DNA: TGTGCCAGCAGTTCCCGAACTAGCGGTTCCTACAATGAGCAGTTCTTC

D gene: -
clone size: once
J gene: TRBJ2-1
V gene: TRBV19
CDR3 protein: CASSAMTGAPYNEQFF
CDR3 DNA: TGTGCCAGTAGTGCAATGACGGGGGCACCCTACAATGAGCAGTTCTTC

D gene: -
clone size: few
J gene: TRBJ1-1
V gene: TRBV10-3
CDR3 protein: CAIGENTEAFF
CDR3 DNA: TGTGCCATCGGGGAGAACACTGAAGCTTTCTTT

D gene: TRBD1
clone size: once
J gene: TRBJ2-7
V gene: TRBV11-2
CDR3 protein: CASSGQGTTSHEQYF
CDR3 DNA: TGTGCCAGCAGCGGACAGGGCACAACCTCCCACGAGCAGTACTTC

D gene: -
clone size: -
J gene: TRBJ1-2
V gene: TRBV29-1
CDR3 protein: CSVSNYGYTF
CDR3 DNA: TGCAGCGTTTCGAACTATGGCTACACCTTC

D gene: TRBD1
clone size: -
J gene: TRBJ2-1
V gene: TRBV25-1
CDR3 protein: CASSTGVLSRNEQFF
CDR3 DNA: TGTGCCAGCAGTACAGGGGTTCTGTCGCGCAATGAGCAGTTCTTC

D gene: -
clone size: few
J gene: TRBJ2-7
V gene: TRBV6-5
CDR3 protein: CATQRSHEQYF
CDR3 DNA: TGTGCCACCCAGCGGTCCCACGAGCAGTACTTC

D gene: -
clone size: -
J gene: TRBJ2-6
V gene: TRBV5-4
CDR3 protein: CASSEGRVGFGANVLTF
CDR3 DNA: TGTGCCAGCAGCGAAGGGAGAGTAGGCTTTGGGGCCAACGTCCTGACTTTC

D gene: -
clone size: -
J gene: TRBJ1-1
V gene: TRBV15
CDR3 protein: CATSRVGGYDLQAFF
CDR3 DNA: TGTGCCACCAGCAGAGTGGGGGGGTATGACCTTCAAGCTTTCTTT

D gene: -
clone size: -
J gene: TRBJ1-1
V gene: TRBV11-2
CDR3 protein: CASSLVGFFGFTEAFF
CDR3 DNA: TGTGCCAGCAGCTTAGTGGGGTTCTTCGGGTTCACTGAAGCTTTCTTT

D gene: -
clone size: -
J gene: TRBJ2-7
V gene: TRBV5-6
CDR3 protein: CASSTYGTHIPLAQYF
CDR3 DNA: TGTGCCAGCAGCACCTACGGGACGCACATACCCCTCGCGCAGTACTTC

D gene: -
clone size: once
J gene: TRBJ2-7
V gene: TRBV5-5
CDR3 protein: CASGSTYEQYF
CDR3 DNA: TGTGCCAGCGGCTCCACATACGAGCAGTACTTC

D gene: -
clone size: -
J gene: TRBJ2-3
V gene: TRBV19
CDR3 protein: CASSRAPLHYVISTDTQYF
CDR3 DNA: TGTGCCAGTAGTCGAGCCCCGCTTCACTACGTAATTTCCACAGATACGCAGTATTTT

D gene: -
clone size: few
J gene: TRBJ2-7
V gene: TRBV2
CDR3 protein: CASSEQVNYEQYF
CDR3 DNA: TGTGCCAGCAGTGAACAGGTAAACTACGAGCAGTACTTC

D gene: -
clone size: few
J gene: TRBJ2-4
V gene: TRBV7-9
CDR3 protein: CASSFEVTAKNIQYF
CDR3 DNA: TGTGCCAGCAGCTTTGAGGTGACAGCCAAAAACATTCAGTACTTC

D gene: TRBD1
clone size: -
J gene: TRBJ1-2
V gene: TRBV27
CDR3 protein: CASSPWRQGDGYTF
CDR3 DNA: TGTGCCAGCAGTCCCTGGCGGCAGGGGGATGGCTACACCTTC

D gene: -
clone size: -
J gene: TRBJ1-4
V gene: TRBV9
CDR3 protein: CASSVASDEKLFF
CDR3 DNA: TGTGCCAGCAGCGTAGCATCCGATGAAAAACTGTTTTTT

D gene: TRBD2
clone size: -
J gene: TRBJ2-2
V gene: TRBV5-1
CDR3 protein: CASSFLSGRDTGELFF
CDR3 DNA: TGCGCCAGCAGCTTCCTTAGCGGGAGGGACACCGGGGAGCTGTTTTTT

D gene: TRBD1
clone size: -
J gene: TRBJ1-2
V gene: TRBV7-9
CDR3 protein: CASSGDRGPGGYTF
CDR3 DNA: TGTGCCAGCAGCGGAGACAGGGGGCCTGGTGGCTACACCTTC

D gene: -
clone size: -
J gene: TRBJ1-1
V gene: TRBV7-6
CDR3 protein: CASSGAWLDNTEAFF
CDR3 DNA: TGTGCCAGCAGCGGCGCGTGGTTAGATAACACTGAAGCTTTCTTT

D gene: TRBD2
clone size: -
J gene: TRBJ2-7
V gene: TRBV4-3
CDR3 protein: CASSQDLGQRGNYEQYF
CDR3 DNA: TGCGCCAGCAGCCAAGATTTGGGGCAGCGGGGGAACTACGAGCAGTACTTC

D gene: -
clone size: -
J gene: TRBJ2-3
V gene: TRBV5-1
CDR3 protein: CASSLASQGTDTQYF
CDR3 DNA: TGCGCCAGCAGCTTGGCCTCCCAGGGGACAGATACGCAGTATTTT

D gene: -
clone size: -
J gene: TRBJ2-1
V gene: TRBV7-2
CDR3 protein: CASSSTGTSSYNEQFF
CDR3 DNA: TGTGCCAGCAGCTCAACAGGGACGAGCTCCTACAATGAGCAGTTCTTC

D gene: -
clone size: once
J gene: TRBJ2-1
V gene: TRBV19
CDR3 protein: CASTRYNEQFF
CDR3 DNA: TGTGCCAGTACAAGGTACAATGAGCAGTTCTTC

D gene: -
clone size: -
J gene: TRBJ2-3
V gene: TRBV4-3
CDR3 protein: CASSQEKGATDTQYF
CDR3 DNA: TGCGCCAGCAGCCAAGAGAAAGGCGCCACAGATACGCAGTATTTT

D gene: -
clone size: -
J gene: TRBJ2-7
V gene: TRBV13
CDR3 protein: CASSLGTRGSEQYF
CDR3 DNA: TGTGCCAGCAGCTTAGGGACTCGAGGGTCCGAGCAGTACTTC

D gene: -
clone size: -
J gene: TRBJ2-2
V gene: TRBV9
CDR3 protein: CASSVVEGNTGELFF
CDR3 DNA: TGTGCCAGCAGCGTAGTAGAGGGGAACACCGGGGAGCTGTTTTTT

D gene: -
clone size: -
J gene: TRBJ1-4
V gene: TRBV11-1
CDR3 protein: CASSSGAEGKLFF
CDR3 DNA: TGTGCCAGCAGCTCGGGAGCGGAGGGGAAACTGTTTTTT

D gene: TRBD1
clone size: -
J gene: TRBJ1-4
V gene: TRBV19
CDR3 protein: CASSIGQGGGKLFF
CDR3 DNA: TGTGCCAGTAGTATCGGACAGGGCGGGGGAAAACTGTTTTTT

D gene: TRBD1
clone size: -
J gene: TRBJ1-2
V gene: TRBV6-1
CDR3 protein: CASSGRDRVVSGYTF
CDR3 DNA: TGTGCCAGCAGTGGCCGGGACAGGGTGGTTTCTGGCTACACCTTC

D gene: TRBD2
clone size: few
J gene: TRBJ2-5
V gene: TRBV7-8
CDR3 protein: CASSLGTGGETQYF
CDR3 DNA: TGTGCCAGCAGCTTAGGGACGGGAGGAGAGACCCAGTACTTC

D gene: TRBD1
clone size: -
J gene: TRBJ1-4
V gene: TRBV30
CDR3 protein: CASLTKPVTGVLGEKLFF
CDR3 DNA: TGTGCCTCCCTAACCAAACCGGTGACAGGGGTTCTCGGTGAAAAACTGTTTTTT

D gene: -
clone size: -
J gene: TRBJ2-1
V gene: TRBV19
CDR3 protein: CASSISGTLYNEQFF
CDR3 DNA: TGTGCCAGTAGTATTTCCGGGACACTATACAATGAGCAGTTCTTC

D gene: -
clone size: -
J gene: TRBJ1-6
V gene: TRBV5-6
CDR3 protein: CASSNQGNNSPLHF
CDR3 DNA: TGTGCCAGCAGTAACCAGGGGAACAATTCACCCCTCCACTTT

D gene: TRBD2
clone size: once
J gene: TRBJ2-1
V gene: TRBV27
CDR3 protein: CASSLAGGSSYNEQFF
CDR3 DNA: TGTGCCAGCAGTTTAGCGGGCGGGAGCTCCTACAATGAGCAGTTCTTC

D gene: -
clone size: -
J gene: TRBJ2-1
V gene: TRBV20-1
CDR3 protein: CSARDINEQFF
CDR3 DNA: TGCAGTGCTAGGGACATTAATGAGCAGTTCTTC

D gene: -
clone size: -
J gene: TRBJ1-4
V gene: TRBV6-5
CDR3 protein: CASSYEGLTNEKLFF
CDR3 DNA: TGTGCCAGCAGTTACGAAGGTTTGACTAATGAAAAACTGTTTTTT

D gene: -
clone size: once
J gene: TRBJ1-3
V gene: TRBV19
CDR3 protein: CASSIHSGNTIYF
CDR3 DNA: TGTGCCAGTAGTATACACTCTGGAAACACCATATATTTT

D gene: -
clone size: few
J gene: TRBJ1-1
V gene: TRBV10-3
CDR3 protein: CAISPGTAEAFF
CDR3 DNA: TGTGCCATCAGTCCCGGGACGGCTGAAGCTTTCTTT

D gene: -
clone size: -
J gene: TRBJ2-7
V gene: TRBV6-6
CDR3 protein: CASSMEGKQYF
CDR3 DNA: TGTGCCAGCAGTATGGAGGGGAAGCAGTACTTC

D gene: TRBD1
clone size: -
J gene: TRBJ2-5
V gene: TRBV5-6
CDR3 protein: CASSRMGQGARETQYF
CDR3 DNA: TGTGCCAGCAGCCGGATGGGACAGGGGGCACGAGAGACCCAGTACTTC

D gene: -
clone size: -
J gene: TRBJ1-1
V gene: TRBV7-8
CDR3 protein: CASSLDQGHTEAFF
CDR3 DNA: TGTGCCAGCAGCTTAGACCAGGGGCACACTGAAGCTTTCTTT

D gene: -
clone size: -
J gene: TRBJ2-5
V gene: TRBV9
CDR3 protein: CASSVSQGETQYF
CDR3 DNA: TGTGCCAGCAGTGTATCCCAAGGGGAGACCCAGTACTTC

D gene: -
clone size: -
J gene: TRBJ2-7
V gene: TRBV21-1
CDR3 protein: CASSKLEREGLYEQYF
CDR3 DNA: TGTGCCAGCAGCAAACTTGAGAGGGAGGGCCTCTACGAGCAGTACTTC

D gene: -
clone size: -
J gene: TRBJ2-7
V gene: TRBV5-1
CDR3 protein: CASSLGYEQYF
CDR3 DNA: TGCGCCAGCAGCTTGGGGTACGAGCAGTACTTC